A single sample is the source of the 15 T cell receptor beta chains below, sequenced in a study of CD8 T cells in ankylosing spondylitis. MiXCR, run by TCRdb on the 5' RACE reads, gives a single entry per CDR3 protein. The sample carries 250,000 to 350,000 distinct CDR3 sequences, 20% recorded once. The sample comprised blood, either unsorted or a sorted T cell fraction (not recorded which). Receptor source: a male donor with ankylosing spondylitis or in good health (not recorded which).

The chain couples TRBV6-2 or TRBV6-3 to TRBJ2-5; TRBD2 matches at 14 bases. J gave up 1 base and V 4 bases, and 5 bases lay outside the gene matches. The CDR3 contains 17 residues. Germline lookup yields CDR1 MNHEY and CDR2 SVGEGT. The CDR3 DNA reads TGTGCCAGCAGTTCCGGACTAGCGGGGGGCGTCCAAGAGACCCAGTACTTC. As protein: CASSSGLAGGVQETQYF.

This sequence joins TRBV11-2 and TRBJ2-7; the match to TRBD2 covers 14 bases. There are 19 residues in the CDR3. Germline V gives CDR1 SGHAT, CDR2 FQNNGV. Germline trimming cut 3 bases from V and 1 base from J; bases unmatched to any gene: 11. The CDR3 coding sequence is TGTGCCAGCAGCTTTAGTGTGGGGACTAGCGGGAGTTGGTCCTACGAGCAGTACGTC. This sequence encodes CASSFSVGTSGSWSYEQYV.

This clonotype occurred once. The rearrangement links TRBV20-1 to TRBJ2-3; 10 bases match TRBD2. Trimming removed 5 bases from V and 2 bases from J; junction bases left unmatched: 7. The CDR3 consists of 15 residues. Germline CDR1 DFQATT, CDR2 SNEGSKA (reference sequence). The CDR3 region has the DNA TGCAGTGCTCCACATCTAGCGGGAGCCACAGATACGCAGTATTTT. Protein product: CSAPHLAGATDTQYF.

The chain uses TRBV12-3 or TRBV12-4 and TRBJ2-2, with D perhaps TRBD1 or TRBD2 (5 bases each). V was shortened by 3 bases and J by 1 base, with 12 bases between the two germline ends. This CDR3 has 16 residues. CDR3 sequence (DNA): TGTGCCAGCAGTTTTGGAGGAACAGGGAACACCGGGGAGCTGTTTTTT. Translation: CASSFGGTGNTGELFF.

This clonotype appeared a few times. The chain employs TRBV5-1 and TRBJ1-3; D possibly corresponds to TRBD1 (6 bases). The V end was cut by 2 bases, the J end by 0 bases, with 9 bases between. Germline V gives CDR1 SGHRS, CDR2 YFSETQ. This CDR3 is built from 15 residues. CDR3 amino acids: CASSLGTSSGNTIYF. The CDR3 region has the DNA TGCGCCAGCAGCTTAGGGACAAGCTCTGGAAACACCATATATTTT.

This clonotype was seen more than once but under ten times. The chain is built from TRBV6-1 and TRBJ2-2, with 9 bases aligning to TRBD1. The CDR3 length is 14 residues. Germline CDR1 MNHNS, CDR2 SASEGT. The ends lost 7 bases at V and 5 bases at J; junction bases unmatched: 5. The CDR3 DNA reads TGTGCCAGCACAGGACAGGGGAAAACCGGGGAGCTGTTTTTT. Translation: CASTGQGKTGELFF.

The chain is built from TRBV18 and TRBJ2-7, with 10 bases matching TRBD2. The V gene end was trimmed by 3 bases and the J gene end by 4 bases; junction bases not matched to a gene: 3. The CDR3 totals 14 residues. Germline V gene sequence: CDR1 KGHSH, CDR2 LQKENI. The CDR3 loop is CASSPLAGEYEQYV. The DNA of the CDR3 is TGTGCCAGCTCACCCCTAGCGGGAGAGTACGAGCAGTACGTC.

The rearrangement joins TRBV12-3 or TRBV12-4 to TRBJ2-2; 7 bases map to TRBD2. The ends lost 7 bases at V and 0 bases at J; junction bases unmatched: 2. The CDR3 totals 14 residues. The DNA of the CDR3 is TGTGCCAGCAAGGGAGGGGCGAACACCGGGGAGCTGTTTTTT. Translated: CASKGGANTGELFF.

The V gene is TRBV29-1, the J gene TRBJ2-2; D remains ambiguous. V lost 8 bases and J 0 bases, leaving 13 bases between the germline ends. Looked up from germline, CDR1 is SQVTM and CDR2 is ANQGSEA. This CDR3 is 14 amino acids long. The CDR3 bases are TGCAGCTCTCCGGTTTTCGCGAACACCGGGGAGCTGTTTTTT. Its protein product is CSSPVFANTGELFF.

This clonotype was detected many times. The chain combines TRBV29-1 with TRBJ1-5; D gene ambiguous. V lost 8 bases and J lost 0, with 8 bases in between. Germline CDR1 reads SQVTM; CDR2 reads ANQGSEA. CDR3 size: 12 residues. The CDR3 spells CSFADSNQPQHF. In DNA form, the CDR3 reads TGCAGCTTTGCAGATAGCAATCAGCCCCAGCATTTT.

V gene TRBV20-1 combines with J gene TRBJ1-5, with 9 nucleotides matching TRBD1. This CDR3 is built from 15 residues. Germline assignment: CDR1 DFQATT and CDR2 SNEGSKA (reference sequence). The V and J ends lost 1 base and 3 bases, in that order; junction bases with no gene match: 4. The CDR3 DNA reads as TGCAGTGCTAGAGGTGGACAGGGGAACAATCAGCCCCAGCATTTT. Translated, it gives CSARGGQGNNQPQHF.

The chain carries TRBV5-6 and TRBJ2-3, with 8 bases that match TRBD1. The CDR3 runs 13 residues. Germline CDR1 is SGHDT and CDR2 is YYEEEE. V shed 9 bases, J shed 5 bases, and the junction held 8 bases outside the gene matches. CDR3 region: CATAGGREDTQYF. DNA for the CDR3: TGTGCCACCGCAGGGGGCCGGGAAGATACGCAGTATTTT. Drawing the rest from reference TRBV5-6 and TRBJ2-3, the complete variable domain is DAGVTQSPTHLIKTRGQQVTLRCSPKSGHDTVSWYQQALGQGPQFIFQYYEEEERQRGNFPDRFSGHQFPNYSSELNVNALLLGDSALYLCATAGGREDTQYFGPGTRLTVL.

The chain has TRBV15 and TRBJ2-3; possible D gene TRBD2, 6 bases. Germline V gives CDR1 LNHNV, CDR2 YYDKDF (reference sequence). This CDR3 spans 18 amino acids. The V end was cut by 0 bases, the J end by 0 bases, with 16 bases between. CDR3 in amino acids: CATSREAGFQSSTDTQYF. CDR3 nucleotide sequence: TGTGCCACCAGCAGAGAGGCGGGATTCCAATCTAGCACAGATACGCAGTATTTT.

The chain links TRBV18 to TRBJ1-5, with D maybe TRBD1 (5 bases). In germline, CDR1 is KGHSH, CDR2 LQKENI. CDR3 length equals 15 residues. Deletions cut 2 bases from V and 5 bases from J, with 13 bases between. CDR3 protein: CASSPNSGPDQPQHF. The CDR3 DNA sequence: TGTGCCAGCTCACCAAACTCAGGGCCCGATCAGCCCCAGCATTTT.

This rearrangement joins TRBV20-1 to TRBJ1-2; D remains ambiguous. Per the germline V gene, CDR1 is DFQATT and CDR2 is SNEGSKA (reference sequence). With 6 bases removed from V and 0 bases from J, the gap between germline ends came to 11 bases. The CDR3 is 13 residues long. CDR3 bases: TGCAGTGCCACCCCGAGGGCTAACTATGGCTACACCTTC. This encodes CSATPRANYGYTF.